These T cell receptor beta chains were read from a single sample in a study of blood T cells in healthy people across ages. TCRdb reprocessed the 5' RACE reads via MiXCR and lists one record per CDR3 protein. The repertoire includes approximately 1.5 million distinct CDR3 sequences, around 40% of them detected once, and approximately 4% sits in the top ten. Sequenced: blood. Every receptor here comes from a woman younger than 35 in good health. The CDR3 runs from the conserved cysteine through the conserved F or W. The order of the fields is D gene, V gene, J gene, clone size, CDR3 DNA, CDR3 protein. A D gene is named only where the DNA matches it firmly. Clone size is not always given. Where it is, it says once, few, many or a class for expanded clones.

-	TRBV6-2/TRBV6-3	TRBJ2-1	-	TGTGCCAGCAGTTATAAGGTAGTAGTTGGGTTCGATGAGCAGTTCTTC	CASSYKVVVGFDEQFF
-	TRBV30	TRBJ1-1	-	TGTGCCTGGAGTGTACTGCCCGGGTTCACTGAAGCTTTCTTT	CAWSVLPGFTEAFF
-	TRBV5-1	TRBJ2-3	-	TGCGCCAGCAGCCACTCCACCCTTCGGACAGGGAGGGTAACAGATACGCAGTATTTT	CASSHSTLRTGRVTDTQYF
TRBD1	TRBV10-2	TRBJ2-5	-	TGCGCCAGCGGGACAGGCGAAGAGACCCAGTACTTC	CASGTGEETQYF
-	TRBV29-1	TRBJ2-7	few	TGCAGCGTTGATGCCAGGCCATCCTACGAGCAGTACTTC	CSVDARPSYEQYF
-	TRBV27	TRBJ2-7	few	TGCGCCAGCAGTTCGGAGGGGGGGTTTTGGGAGCAGTACTTC	CASSSEGGFWEQYF
-	TRBV4-3	TRBJ2-7	-	TGCGCCAGCAGCCAAGCAGATTACAGGGAGGCCTACGAGCAGTACTTC	CASSQADYREAYEQYF
-	TRBV7-9	TRBJ2-5	few	TGTGCCAGCGGGGAGAGGGAGACCCAGTACTTC	CASGERETQYF
-	TRBV27	TRBJ1-3	once	TGTGCCAGCAGGGGGGTTTACGGAAACACCATATATTTT	CASRGVYGNTIYF
TRBD1	TRBV4-3	TRBJ2-1	-	TGCGCCAGCAGCATCCGGGACAGGGGTATGGAGACCCAGTTCTTC	CASSIRDRGMETQFF
TRBD1	TRBV4-3	TRBJ2-4	-	TGCGCCAGCAGCCAACGGGACAGAGACCTAGCCAAAAACATTCAGTACTTC	CASSQRDRDLAKNIQYF
TRBD2	TRBV20-1	TRBJ2-1	few	TGCAGTGCCCAGGGAGGGACTAGCGGGAGCTTCTCCTACAATGAGCAGTTCTTC	CSAQGGTSGSFSYNEQFF
-	TRBV9	TRBJ1-1	few	TGTGCCAGCAGCGTTTCCTACGGGGACACTGAAGCTTTCTTT	CASSVSYGDTEAFF
-	TRBV20-1	TRBJ2-5	-	TGCAGTGTTGGGGGGCTGTCGCAGGAGCAGTACTTC	CSVGGLSQEQYF
-	TRBV7-2	TRBJ2-4	few	TGTGCCAGCAGCCAGGGGGGTAGTGTGAACATTCAGTACTTC	CASSQGGSVNIQYF
TRBD1	TRBV12-3/TRBV12-4	TRBJ1-5	few	TGTGCCAGCGCGGACAGGGGAGAGCCCCAGCATTTT	CASADRGEPQHF
-	TRBV10-3	TRBJ2-5	few	TGTGCCATCAGTGAGTCGTTGAAGACCCAGTACTTC	CAISESLKTQYF
-	TRBV9	TRBJ2-3	-	TGTGCCAGCAGCGGCAGGGGAAGAGATACGCAGTATTTT	CASSGRGRDTQYF
-	TRBV4-3	TRBJ2-7	few	TGCGCCAGCAGCCTCGTCCGGCACACTGCCTACGAGCAGTACTTC	CASSLVRHTAYEQYF
-	TRBV18	TRBJ2-4	-	TGTGCCAGCTCACCCGTGGGGGGGCGCTCTGGAAACATTCAGTACTTC	CASSPVGGRSGNIQYF
-	TRBV6-2/TRBV6-3	TRBJ1-2	-	TGTGCCAGCGGCCCACCCCAACCGTATCGAGGGTATGGCTACACCTTC	CASGPPQPYRGYGYTF
-	TRBV4-2	TRBJ1-5	-	TGTGCCAGCAGCCCAAGCATGGCAGCAACTATAAATCAGCCCCAGCATTTT	CASSPSMAATINQPQHF
-	TRBV9	TRBJ2-3	-	TGTGCCAGCAGCGCAACGGTGGGGTGGGACACAGATACGCAGTATTTT	CASSATVGWDTDTQYF
-	TRBV29-1	TRBJ1-1	few	TGCAGCGTTGCAGGCCTCCAGGGCACTGAAGCTTTCTTT	CSVAGLQGTEAFF